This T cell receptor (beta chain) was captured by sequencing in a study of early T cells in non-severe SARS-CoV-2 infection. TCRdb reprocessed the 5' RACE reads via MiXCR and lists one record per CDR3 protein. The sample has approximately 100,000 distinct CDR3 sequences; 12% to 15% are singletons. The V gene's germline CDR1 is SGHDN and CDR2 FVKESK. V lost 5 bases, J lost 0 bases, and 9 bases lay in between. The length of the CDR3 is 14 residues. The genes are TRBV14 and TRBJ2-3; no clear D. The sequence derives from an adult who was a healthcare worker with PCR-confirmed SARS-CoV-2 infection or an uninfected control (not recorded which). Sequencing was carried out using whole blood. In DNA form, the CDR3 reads TGTGCCAGCAGCACGCTAGAGAGCACAGATACGCAGTATTTT. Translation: CASSTLESTDTQYF.